The source of this T cell receptor (beta chain) is a study of response to subunit inactivated influenza vaccine. This CDR3 region has 15 residues. CDR1 DFQATT and CDR2 SNEGSKA come from the germline V gene (reference sequence). V was cut by 3 bases and J by 0 bases, with 12 bases left in between. TCRdb re-called the RT-PCR reads with MiXCR, one entry per CDR3 protein. In the table there are roughly 500,000 distinct CDR3 sequences, around 21% of which are singletons. The data also belong to a second study, concerning T cells expressing NK-cell markers. This second study notes: Scientists made TCR beta cDNA using 5'RACE template switching with UMIs.

The sequence derives from a man aged 45 to 65 who received an inactivated influenza vaccine. The sample was CD4+ T cells sorted from PBMCs, taken 11 to 12 days after vaccination. V gene TRBV20-1 combines with J gene TRBJ2-1; D gene ambiguous. The chain's CDR3 is CSARGQLSSYNEQFF. For the CDR3, the DNA is TGCAGTGCTAGGGGCCAGCTAAGCTCCTACAATGAGCAGTTCTTC.